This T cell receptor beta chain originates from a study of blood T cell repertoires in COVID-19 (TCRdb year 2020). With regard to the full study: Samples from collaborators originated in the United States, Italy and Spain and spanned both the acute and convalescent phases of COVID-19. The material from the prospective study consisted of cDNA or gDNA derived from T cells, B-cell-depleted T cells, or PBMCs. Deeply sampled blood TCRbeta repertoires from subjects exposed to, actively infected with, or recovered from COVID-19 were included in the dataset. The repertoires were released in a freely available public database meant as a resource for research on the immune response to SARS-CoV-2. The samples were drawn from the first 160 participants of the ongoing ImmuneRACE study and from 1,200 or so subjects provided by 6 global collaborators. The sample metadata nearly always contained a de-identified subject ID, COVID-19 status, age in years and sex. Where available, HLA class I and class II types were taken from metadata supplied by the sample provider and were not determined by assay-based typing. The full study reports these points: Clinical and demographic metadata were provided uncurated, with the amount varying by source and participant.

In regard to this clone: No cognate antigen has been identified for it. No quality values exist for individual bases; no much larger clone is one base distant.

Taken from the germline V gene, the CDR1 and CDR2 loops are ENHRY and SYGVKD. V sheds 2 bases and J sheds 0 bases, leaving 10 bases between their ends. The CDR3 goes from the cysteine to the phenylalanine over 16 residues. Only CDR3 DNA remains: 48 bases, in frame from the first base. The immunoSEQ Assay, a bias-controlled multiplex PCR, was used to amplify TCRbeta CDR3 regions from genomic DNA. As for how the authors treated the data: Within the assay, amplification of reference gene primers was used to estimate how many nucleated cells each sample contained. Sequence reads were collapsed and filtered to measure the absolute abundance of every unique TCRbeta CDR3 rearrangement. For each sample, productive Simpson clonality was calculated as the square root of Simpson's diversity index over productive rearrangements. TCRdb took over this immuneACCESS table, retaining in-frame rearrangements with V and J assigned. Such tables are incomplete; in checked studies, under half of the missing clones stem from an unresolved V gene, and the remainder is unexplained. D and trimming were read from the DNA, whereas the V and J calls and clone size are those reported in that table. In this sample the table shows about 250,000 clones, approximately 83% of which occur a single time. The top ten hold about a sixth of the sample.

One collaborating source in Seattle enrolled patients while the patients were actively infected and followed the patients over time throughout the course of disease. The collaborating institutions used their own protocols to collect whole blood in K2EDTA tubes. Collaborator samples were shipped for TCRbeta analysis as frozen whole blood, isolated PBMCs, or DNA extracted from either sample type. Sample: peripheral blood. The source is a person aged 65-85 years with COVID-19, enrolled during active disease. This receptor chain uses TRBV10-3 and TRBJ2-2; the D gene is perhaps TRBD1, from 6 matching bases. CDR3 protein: CAISEVGATNTGELFF. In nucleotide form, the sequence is TGTGCCATCAGTGAGGTGGGGGCCACGAACACCGGGGAGCTGTTTTTT.